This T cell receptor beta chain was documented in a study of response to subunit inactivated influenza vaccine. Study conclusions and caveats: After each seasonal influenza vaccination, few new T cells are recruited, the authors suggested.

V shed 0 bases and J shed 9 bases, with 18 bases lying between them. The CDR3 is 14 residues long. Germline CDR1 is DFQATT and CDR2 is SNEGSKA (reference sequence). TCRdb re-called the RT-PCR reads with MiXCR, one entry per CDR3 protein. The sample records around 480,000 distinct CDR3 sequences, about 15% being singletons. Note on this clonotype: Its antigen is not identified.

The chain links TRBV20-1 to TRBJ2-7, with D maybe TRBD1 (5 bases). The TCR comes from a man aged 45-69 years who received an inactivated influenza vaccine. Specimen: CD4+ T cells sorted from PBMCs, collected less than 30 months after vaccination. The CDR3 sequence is CSARDLGRVRGQYF. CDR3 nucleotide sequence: TGCAGTGCTAGAGATCTGGGCAGGGTGAGAGGGCAGTACTTC.